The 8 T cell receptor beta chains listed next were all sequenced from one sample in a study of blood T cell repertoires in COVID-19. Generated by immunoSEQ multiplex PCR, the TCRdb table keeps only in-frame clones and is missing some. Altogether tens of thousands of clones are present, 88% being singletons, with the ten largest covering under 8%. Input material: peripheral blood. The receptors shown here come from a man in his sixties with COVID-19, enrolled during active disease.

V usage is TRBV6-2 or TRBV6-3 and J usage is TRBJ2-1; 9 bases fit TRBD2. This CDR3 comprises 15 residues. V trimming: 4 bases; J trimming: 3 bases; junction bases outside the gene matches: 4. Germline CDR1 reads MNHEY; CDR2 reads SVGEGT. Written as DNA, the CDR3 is TGTGCCAGCAGTTCGACTAGCGGATTCTACAATGAGCAGTTCTTC. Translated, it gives CASSSTSGFYNEQFF.

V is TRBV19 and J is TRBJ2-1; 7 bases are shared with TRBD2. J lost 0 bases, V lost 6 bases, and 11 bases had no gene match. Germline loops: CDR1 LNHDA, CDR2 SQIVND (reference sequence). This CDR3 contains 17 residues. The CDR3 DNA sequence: TGTGCCAGTAGCCCTCCTAGCGGCGCTAGCTCCTACAATGAGCAGTTCTTC. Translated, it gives CASSPPSGASSYNEQFF.

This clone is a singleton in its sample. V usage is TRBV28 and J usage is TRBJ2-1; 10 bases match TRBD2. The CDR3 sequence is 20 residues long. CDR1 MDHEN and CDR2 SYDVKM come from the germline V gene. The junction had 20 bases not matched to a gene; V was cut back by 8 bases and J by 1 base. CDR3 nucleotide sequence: TGTGCCAGCTCAAGCTGGATGGGGGCGGGTAGCGGGAGGTCCTACAATGAGCAGTTCTTC. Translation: CASSSWMGAGSGRSYNEQFF.

CDR3 sequence reads: CASSLVGTSGTNGYEQYF. CDR3 coding DNA: TGCGCCAGCAGCTTGGTCGGGACTAGCGGGACCAACGGCTACGAGCAGTACTTC. The chain couples TRBV5-1 to TRBJ2-7; 13 nucleotides line up with TRBD2. Germline loops: CDR1 SGHRS, CDR2 YFSETQ. V lost 0 bases and J lost 3; bases outside the gene matches: 9. The CDR3 runs 18 residues.

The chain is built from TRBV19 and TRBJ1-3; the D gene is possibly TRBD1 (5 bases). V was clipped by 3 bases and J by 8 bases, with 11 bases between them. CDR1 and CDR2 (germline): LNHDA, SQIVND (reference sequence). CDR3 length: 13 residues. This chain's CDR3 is CASSIDSGDTIYF. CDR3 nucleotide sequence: TGTGCCAGTAGTATCGACAGCGGGGACACCATATATTTT.

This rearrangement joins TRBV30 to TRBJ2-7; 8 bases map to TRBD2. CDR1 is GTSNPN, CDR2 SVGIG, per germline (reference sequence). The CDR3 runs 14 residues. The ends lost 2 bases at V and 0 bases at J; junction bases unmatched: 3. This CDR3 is CAWSFAGGSYEQYF. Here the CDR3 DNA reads TGTGCCTGGAGTTTTGCGGGGGGCTCCTACGAGCAGTACTTC.

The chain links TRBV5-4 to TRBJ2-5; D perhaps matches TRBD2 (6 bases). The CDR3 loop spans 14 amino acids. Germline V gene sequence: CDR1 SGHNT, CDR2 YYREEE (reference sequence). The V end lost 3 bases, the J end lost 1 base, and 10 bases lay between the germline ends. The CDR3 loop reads CASSSGGTQETQYF. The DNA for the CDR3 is TGTGCCAGCAGCTCTGGAGGGACCCAAGAGACCCAGTACTTC.

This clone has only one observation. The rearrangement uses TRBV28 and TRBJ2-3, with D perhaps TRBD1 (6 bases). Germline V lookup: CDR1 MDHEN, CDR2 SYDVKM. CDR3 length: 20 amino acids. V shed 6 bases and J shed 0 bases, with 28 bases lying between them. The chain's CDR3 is CASRTKPGTSSLASTDTQYF. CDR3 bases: TGTGCCAGCAGGACGAAACCTGGGACATCCTCCCTGGCAAGCACAGATACGCAGTATTTT. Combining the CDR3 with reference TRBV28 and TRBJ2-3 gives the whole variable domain DVKVTQSSRYLVKRTGEKVFLECVQDMDHENMFWYRQDPGLGLRLIYFSYDVKMKEKGDIPEGYSVSREKKERFSLILESASTNQTSMYLCASRTKPGTSSLASTDTQYFGPGTRLTVL.